A single sample gave rise to the 14 T cell receptor beta chains below, sequenced in a study of regulatory T cells in long-lasting Graves disease. Building of the TCR beta libraries involved iRepertoire HTBI primers and Arm-PCR of CDR3 regions. TCRdb reprocessed the multiplex PCR reads via MiXCR and lists one record per CDR3 protein. Among approximately 460,000 distinct CDR3 sequences listed, 16% were seen once. The time point here: newly diagnosed GD, antithyroid drugs for less than 3 months. PBMC RNA was the source of the TCR library. These data are also associated with another study on T cells in Graves' hyperthyroidism and ophthalmopathy.

The source was peripheral blood mononuclear cells (PBMCs), collected at new diagnosis, from a patient treated with antithyroid drugs. The receptors stem from a woman in her twenties or thirties with Graves disease.

This clonotype was found many times. The genes are TRBV20-1 and TRBJ2-1; 10 bases are shared with TRBD2. After removal of 5 bases from V and 5 bases from J, the junction contained 6 bases not matched to a gene. Germline CDR1 DFQATT, CDR2 SNEGSKA (reference sequence). This CDR3 is 14 amino acids long. This chain's CDR3 is CSAPRLAGNNEQFF. As DNA, the CDR3 is TGCAGTGCTCCTCGACTAGCGGGCAACAATGAGCAGTTCTTC.

V gene TRBV15 combines with J gene TRBJ2-7; D is uncertain. CDR1 is LNHNV and CDR2 is YYDKDF in the germline V gene (reference sequence). V lost 0 bases to trimming and J lost 3 bases, with 9 bases between them. The CDR3 consists of 14 residues. For the CDR3, the DNA is TGTGCCACCAGCAGAGAAAGTAGAGACTACGAGCAGTACTTC. Translation: CATSRESRDYEQYF.

This chain uses TRBV7-2 with TRBJ1-5; tentatively, D is TRBD1 (5 bases). V was cut by 5 bases and J by 6 bases, with 14 bases left in between. The CDR3 runs 14 residues. Germline V gene data show CDR1 as SGHTA and CDR2 as FQGNSA. The CDR3 is CASSRPGTAQPQHF. The CDR3 DNA sequence: TGTGCCAGCAGCCGTCCCGGGACCGCTCAGCCCCAGCATTTT.

This clonotype showed up many times. J is TRBJ2-1 and V is TRBV28, with D perhaps matching TRBD1 (7 bases). V lost 5 bases to trimming and J lost 1 base, with 18 bases between them. From germline, CDR1 is MDHEN and CDR2 SYDVKM. This CDR3 is 17 amino acids long. The CDR3: CASSPRGAGPSYNEQFF. CDR3 sequence (DNA): TGTGCCAGCAGTCCCAGGGGGGCGGGACCTTCCTACAATGAGCAGTTCTTC.

There are a few counts of this clonotype. This chain joins TRBV9 and TRBJ2-7; D call uncertain. CDR3 length: 13 residues. Looked up from germline, CDR1 is SGDLS and CDR2 is YYNGEE. V lost 4 bases and J lost 7, with 15 bases in between. The CDR3 nucleotides are TGTGCCAGCAGCCCCTCCGGAGTAGGGGAGCAGTACTTC. Translation: CASSPSGVGEQYF.

V is TRBV12-3 or TRBV12-4 and J is TRBJ2-1, with D possibly matching TRBD1 (6 bases). The CDR3 has 14 amino acids. V dropped 6 bases and J dropped 9 bases, with 18 bases sitting between them. CDR3 sequence (DNA): TGTGCCAGCAGACGGCAACAGGGTACGAGTGAGCAGTTCTTC. Translating gives CASRRQQGTSEQFF.

In its sample, this clonotype was seen many times. CDR3 sequence: CASSLPPIVIESSYNEQFF. The CDR3 DNA follows: TGTGCCAGCAGTTTACCCCCCATCGTCATCGAGAGCTCCTACAATGAGCAGTTCTTC. This rearrangement joins TRBV28 to TRBJ2-1; D remains ambiguous. The CDR3 is made up of 19 amino acids. From germline, CDR1 is MDHEN and CDR2 SYDVKM. V lost 2 bases and J lost 0, with 20 bases in between.

The J gene is TRBJ2-1, the V gene TRBV28; D gene ambiguous. The V and J ends lost 7 bases and 7 bases respectively, with 8 bases between them. The CDR3 totals 11 residues. Germline V gene sequence: CDR1 MDHEN, CDR2 SYDVKM. The CDR3 DNA reads TGTGCCAGCACAGCGTCGAATGAGCAGTTCTTC. It translates to CASTASNEQFF.

J is TRBJ1-2 and V is TRBV9; the match to TRBD1 covers 7 bases. This CDR3 comprises 14 residues. J lost 8 bases, V lost 7 bases, and 14 bases had no gene match. Germline CDR1 SGDLS, CDR2 YYNGEE. The CDR3 bases are TGTGCCAGCGAAAGGGACAGTGGGACCGCCGGCTACACCTTC. It specifies CASERDSGTAGYTF.

This clonotype was seen a handful of times. This chain links TRBV12-3 or TRBV12-4 with TRBJ1-1; 7 bases are a match to TRBD1. With V trimmed by 5 bases and J by 7 bases, 4 bases remained unmatched. The CDR3 length is 12 residues. This CDR3 reads CASSGTDREAFF. CDR3 bases: TGTGCCAGCAGTGGGACAGACCGTGAAGCTTTCTTT.

Points on this clonotype: A much larger clone is a single base away; this may be a read error. The chain recombines TRBV5-6 with TRBJ2-7, with D tentatively TRBD2 (6 bases). This CDR3 comprises 15 residues. CDR1 SGHDT and CDR2 YYEEEE come from the germline V gene. The CDR3 here is CASSWAGGDAYEPYF. CDR3 nucleotides: TGTGCCAGCAGCTGGGCCGGCGGGGACGCCTACGAGCCGTACTTC.

The chain links TRBV20-1 to TRBJ2-3, with a possible D match to TRBD1 (5 bases). Trimming took off 1 base at V and 2 bases at J, with 7 bases between the two ends. The CDR3 runs to 13 residues. Germline-derived CDR1 and CDR2 are DFQATT and SNEGSKA (reference sequence). The CDR3 loop reads CSARGTHTDTQYF. In DNA form, the CDR3 reads TGCAGTGCTAGAGGGACACACACAGATACGCAGTATTTT.

This clonotype has just a few counts. The chain combines TRBV4-3 with TRBJ2-1; TRBD1 matches at 9 bases. Germline values: CDR1 LGHNA, CDR2 YSLEER. J gave up 12 bases and V 3 bases, and 18 bases lay outside the gene matches. The CDR3 is made up of 17 amino acids. The CDR3 region is CASSQLPAGTGNSGQFF. The CDR3 DNA follows: TGCGCCAGCAGCCAGCTGCCTGCCGGGACAGGGAACTCCGGGCAGTTCTTC.

This clonotype was counted at least ten times. The rearrangement uses TRBV12-3 or TRBV12-4 and TRBJ2-7; 7 nucleotides match TRBD2. The V and J ends lost 4 bases and 6 bases, in that order; junction bases with no gene match: 12. The CDR3 is made up of 15 amino acids. The chain's CDR3 is CASSSYRTSWGEQYF. Written as DNA, the CDR3 is TGTGCCAGCAGTTCGTACCGGACTAGTTGGGGCGAGCAGTACTTC.